This passage covers 18 T cell receptor beta chains from one sample sequenced in a study of patients and donors after allogeneic stem cell transplantation. TCRdb re-analysed the RT-PCR reads in MiXCR, keeping a single row per CDR3 protein. The sample lists tens of thousands of distinct CDR3 sequences; 45% to 50% were seen once. Sequencing input: blood, either unsorted or a sorted T cell fraction (not recorded which). All receptors derive from a human donor who was either an allogeneic HSCT recipient or a stem cell or donor lymphocyte infusion donor (not recorded which). It is not recorded whose cells these are; they may come from a transplant donor.

This clonotype was observed a few times. This chain connects TRBV9 to TRBJ1-1; unclear D gene. Germline V CDR1 and CDR2: SGDLS, YYNGEE. Trimming stripped 0 bases from V and 4 bases from J, with 13 bases between. The CDR3 sequence is 15 residues long. The CDR3: CASSVGGSPATEAFF. CDR3 bases: TGTGCCAGCAGCGTAGGAGGGAGTCCAGCCACTGAAGCTTTCTTT.

This clonotype was counted a few times. This CDR3 is CSASPRYSNQPQHF. The CDR3 coding sequence is TGCAGTGCATCCCCGAGGTATAGCAATCAGCCCCAGCATTTT. The chain is built from TRBV20-1 and TRBJ1-5; D is uncertain. The CDR3 sequence is 14 residues long. CDR1 DFQATT and CDR2 SNEGSKA come from the germline V gene (reference sequence). The germline V and J ends were trimmed by 6 bases and 0 bases, with 12 bases remaining between them.

V gene TRBV20-1 combines with J gene TRBJ1-1, with TRBD1 matching over 8 bases. J was trimmed by 1 base and V by 2 bases; bases with no gene match: 3. This CDR3 has 14 amino acids. CDR1 is DFQATT and CDR2 is SNEGSKA in the germline V gene (reference sequence). CDR3 loop: CSARQGATNTEAFF. CDR3 in DNA: TGCAGTGCTAGACAGGGGGCGACGAACACTGAAGCTTTCTTT.

This clonotype is medium-sized within its sample. This chain uses TRBV7-9 with TRBJ1-6; D remains unclear. V lost 7 bases and J 7 bases, leaving 11 bases between the germline ends. This CDR3 has 13 residues. Germline loops: CDR1 SEHNR, CDR2 FQNEAQ (reference sequence). CDR3 in DNA: TGTGCCAGCACCATACCGGAGAATTCACCCCTCCACTTT. Its translation is CASTIPENSPLHF.

V and J are TRBV10-3 and TRBJ1-1; 8 bases map to TRBD1. This CDR3 comprises 11 residues. Germline V gene data show CDR1 as ENHRY and CDR2 as SYGVKD. The V and J ends lost 3 bases and 11 bases, in that order; junction bases with no gene match: 2. Here the CDR3 reads CAISDRGPAFF. The CDR3 DNA follows: TGTGCCATCAGTGACAGGGGGCCCGCTTTCTTT.

The CDR3 sequence is CASTPDRVIPNTEAFF. The DNA of the CDR3 is TGTGCCAGCACCCCTGACAGGGTCATTCCGAACACTGAAGCTTTCTTT. The chain is built from TRBV6-5 and TRBJ1-1, with 7 bases fitting TRBD1. Germline V gives CDR1 MNHEY, CDR2 SVGAGI. Trimming took 7 bases from V and 1 from J; bases not matched to a gene: 12. The CDR3 is made up of 16 amino acids.

The V and J genes are TRBV29-1 and TRBJ1-2, with D possibly being TRBD1 (5 bases). Germline CDR1 SQVTM, CDR2 ANQGSEA. This CDR3 has 13 amino acids. Trimming pared 0 bases from V and 4 bases from J, leaving 9 bases between. This CDR3 reads CSVEDRTRYGYTF. The CDR3 region has the DNA TGCAGCGTTGAAGATCGGACACGCTATGGCTACACCTTC.

This clonotype has a handful of counts. This rearrangement joins TRBV6-2 or TRBV6-3 to TRBJ1-5; the D gene is possibly TRBD1 (6 bases). Between the trimmed V and J ends, which lost 6 bases and 2 bases, there was a span of 14 bases. The CDR3 sequence is 15 residues long. Germline CDR1 reads MNHEY; CDR2 reads SVGEGT. CDR3 nucleotides: TGTGCCAGCAGCCAACAGGGATGGGGCAATCAGCCCCAGCATTTT. This translates into CASSQQGWGNQPQHF.

The chain uses TRBV29-1 and TRBJ2-7, with 12 positions matching TRBD2. There are 14 residues in the CDR3. The V gene's germline CDR1 is SQVTM and CDR2 ANQGSEA. The trim removed 4 bases at V and 2 bases at J, leaving 3 bases unmatched. The CDR3 nucleotides read TGCAGCGTTGTGGCTAGCGGGAGGGCCTACGAGCAGTACTTC. This gives the protein CSVVASGRAYEQYF.

The CDR3 DNA reads as TGTGCCAGCAGTTACTCGGGTGGAGGAACTAATTCACCCCTCCACTTT. It translates to CASSYSGGGTNSPLHF. This sequence joins TRBV6-5 and TRBJ1-6; D is undetermined. The germline V gene has CDR1 MNHEY and CDR2 SVGAGI. Trimming shortened V by 0 bases and J by 6 bases, and 12 bases separated the two germline ends. The length of the CDR3 is 16 residues.

The rearrangement links TRBV6-5 to TRBJ2-2; D is possibly TRBD2 (6 bases). Trimming left V 7 bases short and J 5 bases short, with 11 bases between. The CDR3 contains 13 residues. Germline V CDR1 and CDR2: MNHEY, SVGAGI. The CDR3 coding sequence is TGTGCCAGCACTGTAGCGGATACCGGGGAGCTGTTTTTT. Translation: CASTVADTGELFF.

This clonotype appeared once. As the CDR3 is not closed by the conserved phenylalanine or tryptophan, this likely results from a read error. V gene TRBV7-3 combines with J gene TRBJ1-1; TRBD1 is a possible D gene (5 bases). The CDR3 is 14 residues long. CDR1 and CDR2 from the germline V gene are SGHTA and FQGTGA. V was pared by 0 bases and J by 6 bases, with 11 bases between. CDR3 coding DNA: TGTGCCAGCAGCTTAACAGGGGTTTCAGCTGAAGCTTTCTTG. Translating gives CASSLTGVSAEAFL.

CDR3 loop: CASKGGLHYGYTF. As DNA, the CDR3 is TGTGCCAGCAAAGGGGGGTTACACTATGGCTACACCTTC. This chain connects TRBV6-5 to TRBJ1-2; D may be TRBD1 (6 bases). Deletions cut 7 bases from V and 3 bases from J, with 12 bases between. This CDR3 comprises 13 residues. Germline CDR1 reads MNHEY; CDR2 reads SVGAGI.

This clonotype showed up just a few times. The chain links TRBV3-1 to TRBJ1-1; D might be TRBD1 (5 bases). The CDR3 sequence is 13 residues long. The germline V gene has CDR1 LGHDT and CDR2 YNNKEL (reference sequence). V shed 3 bases and J shed 8 bases, with 13 bases lying between them. CDR3 sequence (DNA): TGTGCCAGCAGCCAGTTTGTTGGGGGAGAAGCTTTCTTT. Its protein product is CASSQFVGGEAFF.

This chain uses TRBV7-6 with TRBJ1-6; perhaps TRBD1 as D (5 bases). The CDR3 is 16 residues long. CDR1 and CDR2 (germline): SGHVS, FNYEAQ. Deletions cut 1 base from V and 1 base from J, with 8 bases between. The CDR3 bases are TGTGCCAGCAGCTTAGGCGGGGGGTCCTATAATTCACCCCTCCACTTT. As protein: CASSLGGGSYNSPLHF.

The rearrangement joins TRBV12-3 or TRBV12-4 to TRBJ1-6; 7 bases line up with TRBD1. The CDR3 is 15 amino acids. After removal of 6 bases from V and 4 bases from J, the junction contained 6 bases not matched to a gene. The CDR3 DNA follows: TGTGCCAGCAGCCCAGGGGGGGATTATAATTCACCCCTCCACTTT. Encoded protein: CASSPGGDYNSPLHF.

V gene TRBV5-1 combines with J gene TRBJ2-3, with 10 positions matching TRBD2. V gave up 4 bases and J gave up 0 bases; unmatched junction bases: 14. The CDR3 has 19 residues. Germline V gene data show CDR1 as SGHRS and CDR2 as YFSETQ. The CDR3 loop is CASSPWTSGRPPSTDTQYF. In DNA, the CDR3 is TGCGCCAGCAGCCCATGGACTAGCGGACGACCCCCTAGCACAGATACGCAGTATTTT.

Only a few counts were recorded for this clonotype. This rearrangement joins TRBV6-2 or TRBV6-3 to TRBJ1-2; D is possibly TRBD1 (6 bases). The CDR3 is 16 residues long. Per germline, CDR1 MNHEY and CDR2 SVGEGT. Trimming removed 5 bases at V and 4 bases at J, with 20 bases between. For the CDR3, the DNA is TGTGCCAGCAGTCCTACGACAGGCCAGTACGTCTATGGCTACACCTTC. Protein sequence: CASSPTTGQYVYGYTF.